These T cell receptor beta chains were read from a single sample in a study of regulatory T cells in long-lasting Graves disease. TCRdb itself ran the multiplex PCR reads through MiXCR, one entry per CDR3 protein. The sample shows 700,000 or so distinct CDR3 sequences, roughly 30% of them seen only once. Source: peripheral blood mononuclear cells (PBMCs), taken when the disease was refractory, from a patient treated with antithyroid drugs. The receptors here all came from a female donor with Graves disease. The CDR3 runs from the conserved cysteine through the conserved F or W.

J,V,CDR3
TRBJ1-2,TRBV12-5,CASGTDRFYGYTF
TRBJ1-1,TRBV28,CASSLIGVTEAFF
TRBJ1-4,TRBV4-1,CASSQVVQHEKLFF
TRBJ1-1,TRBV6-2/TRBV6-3,CASSLSATGAEAFF
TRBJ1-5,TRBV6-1,CASRPGPLPGNQPQHF
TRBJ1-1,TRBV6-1,CASIPGHSKNTEAFF
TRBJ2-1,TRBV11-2,CASSLRVSGYEQFF
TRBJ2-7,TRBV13,CASSLDWDPPSEQYF
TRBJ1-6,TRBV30,CAWKFDGYSPLHF
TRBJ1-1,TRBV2,CASRVYLVGAEAFF
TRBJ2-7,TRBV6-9,CASSSLSLTNSYEQYF
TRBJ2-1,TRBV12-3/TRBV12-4,CASSSRDSYNEQFF
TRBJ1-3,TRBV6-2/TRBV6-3,CASSYAQGAGNTIYF
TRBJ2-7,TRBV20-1,CSARDSGGSSYEQYF
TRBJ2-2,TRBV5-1,CASSLVSNTGELFF
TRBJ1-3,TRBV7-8,CASSRRTASSGNTIYF
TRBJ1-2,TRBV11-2,CASSLGVSGSGYTF
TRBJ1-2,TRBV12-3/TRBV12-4,CASSRTQGGSYTF
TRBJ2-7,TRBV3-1,CASSQRGAVYEQYF
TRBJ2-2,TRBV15,CATSRGDRVGGELFF
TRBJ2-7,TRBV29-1,CSVGQGGAYEQYF
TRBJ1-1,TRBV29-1,CSVEERTGATEAFF
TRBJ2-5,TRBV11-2,CASSLAGRRETQYF
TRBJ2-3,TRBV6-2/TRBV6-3,CASSTPGLASDTQYF
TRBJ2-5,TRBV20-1,CSAQTSGRAGETQYF
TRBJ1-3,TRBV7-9,CASSLPPGQGILSGNTIYF
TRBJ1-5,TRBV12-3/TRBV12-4,CASSLVGQGDQPQHF
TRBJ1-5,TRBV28,CASSAYRDNNQPQHF
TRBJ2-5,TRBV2,CASSGPGPGGETQYF
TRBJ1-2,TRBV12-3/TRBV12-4,CASSQPGQNYGYTF
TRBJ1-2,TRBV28,CASSSSGTGEQGDGYTF
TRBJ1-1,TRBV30,CASTQGRDTEAFF
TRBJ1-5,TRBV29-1,CSVGRGSNQPQHF